This T cell receptor (beta chain) appears in the sequencing data of a study of cytomegalovirus exposure and HLA in healthy donors. It was with 60 Vbeta and 13 Jbeta primers that the PCR ran. This table comes from immunoSEQ multiplex PCR, and its TCRdb copy is limited to in-frame clones, with some not included. This repertoire shows under 200,000 clones, 80% to 90% found once; its top ten account for roughly 1.7%. There were likely unrecorded immune exposures, though donors were nominally healthy when sampled. CDR1 is MNHNS and CDR2 is SASEGT in the germline V gene. After removal of 3 bases from V and 5 bases from J, the junction contained 8 bases not matched to a gene. This CDR3 comprises 17 residues. Findings and limits, study-wide: Diagnosis of cytomegalovirus status made by the classifier reportedly showed high specificity and sensitivity. A later analysis found common viral pathogens apparently linked to several of the most significant clusters. An Asian-associated ancestry cluster reportedly showed fewer N-insertions than the approximately 630-donor mean in a later analysis.

On this clone itself: What it binds is not known.

The TCR sequence derives from a man aged 35-49 years in good health and CMV-seropositive. The sample consisted of PBMCs. This rearrangement joins TRBV6-1 to TRBJ2-5; TRBD2 agrees at 14 bases. The CDR3 nucleotides are TGTGCCAGCAGTGACGGGCTGACTAGCGGGAGGGGCGAGACCCAGTACTTC. Its protein is CASSDGLTSGRGETQYF.